The 27 T cell receptor beta chains given below trace back to one sample, sequenced in a study of T cell repertoires in cytomegalovirus infection. In TCRdb, the reads were re-called with MiXCR into one record per CDR3 protein. Found here are fewer than 1,000,000 distinct CDR3 sequences, less than 40% of them singletons; the top ten hold 11% to 15%. Their antigens remain unidentified. Sequences were derived from cultured CD8+ T cells from PBMCs, sampled from culture after CMV antigen stimulation. These receptors came from a human donor in good health (CMV status not recorded). Some clones in this sample may be carry-over from other donors' samples.

This clonotype was counted a few times. The rearrangement links TRBV7-9 to TRBJ2-7; unclear D gene. The ends were cut back, 5 bases at V and 0 bases at J, with 8 bases in the middle. This CDR3 spans 13 amino acids. The germline CDR1 and CDR2 sequences are SEHNR and FQNEAQ (reference sequence). CDR3 sequence reads: CASSLPRSYEQYF. In DNA form, the CDR3 reads TGTGCCAGCAGCCTGCCGCGCTCCTACGAGCAGTACTTC.

The gene calls are TRBV7-9 and TRBJ2-1; 11 bases are shared with TRBD2. The CDR3 covers 15 residues. V lost 5 bases, J lost 4 bases, and 4 bases stayed unmatched. Germline values: CDR1 SEHNR, CDR2 FQNEAQ (reference sequence). The DNA for the CDR3 is TGTGCCAGCAGCCAGCCTAGCGGGGGGTACAATGAGCAGTTCTTC. It yields the protein CASSQPSGGYNEQFF.

The rearrangement links TRBV28 to TRBJ1-2; 10 bases fit TRBD1. The CDR3 is 15 residues long. V was clipped by 3 bases and J by 7 bases; unmatched bases: 8. Germline V CDR1 and CDR2: MDHEN, SYDVKM. The CDR3 nucleotides are TGTGCCAGCAGTTTCACCGGGACAGGGGCGAGTGGCTACACCTTC. Its protein is CASSFTGTGASGYTF.

The chain recombines TRBV20-1 with TRBJ2-7; 11 bases fit TRBD2. Germline assignment: CDR1 DFQATT and CDR2 SNEGSKA (reference sequence). V dropped 3 bases and J dropped 2; count of bases not matched to a gene: 6. This CDR3 contains 15 residues. The CDR3: CSARRLAGRTYEQYV. Written as DNA, the CDR3 is TGCAGTGCTAGGAGACTAGCGGGGAGAACCTACGAGCAGTACGTC.

This clonotype occurred a few times. This chain connects TRBV27 to TRBJ1-6, with D perhaps matching TRBD1 (5 bases). The length of the CDR3 is 14 residues. CDR1 MNHEY and CDR2 SMNVEV come from the germline V gene (reference sequence). V was clipped by 3 bases and J by 8 bases, with 11 bases between them. CDR3 residues: CASSFLGGDSPLHF. In DNA form, the CDR3 reads TGTGCCAGCAGTTTTCTTGGAGGGGATTCACCCCTCCACTTT.

This clonotype appeared a single time. This chain uses TRBV6-1 with TRBJ2-5, with 8 bases that match TRBD1. The CDR3 is 20 residues long. The V segment lost 6 bases and the J segment 6 bases; nucleotides outside the gene matches: 27. Germline V gene data show CDR1 as MNHNS and CDR2 as SASEGT. The chain's CDR3 is CASSRYRTGQDPRPAKTQYF. CDR3 in DNA: TGTGCCAGCAGCAGATATCGGACAGGGCAAGACCCCCGGCCTGCCAAGACCCAGTACTTC.

This clonotype was recorded many times. The chain carries TRBV7-6 and TRBJ1-1; 10 bases align to TRBD1. The CDR3 loop spans 20 amino acids. Germline trimming cut 1 base from V and 6 bases from J; bases unmatched to any gene: 20. Germline V gene sequence: CDR1 SGHVS, CDR2 FNYEAQ. The CDR3 DNA reads TGTGCCAGCAGCTTAGTTCCCTTGACCGGGGACAGGGGAGGTGAGGCTGAAGCTTTCTTT. This translates into CASSLVPLTGDRGGEAEAFF.

This clonotype has just a few counts. The V and J genes are TRBV20-1 and TRBJ2-1, with a possible D match to TRBD1 (5 bases). The CDR3 is 12 amino acids. Germline lookup yields CDR1 DFQATT and CDR2 SNEGSKA (reference sequence). V dropped 0 bases and J dropped 8 bases, with 8 bases sitting between them. As DNA, the CDR3 is TGCAGTGCTAGAGATAGGGGCTATGAGCAGTTCTTC. This encodes CSARDRGYEQFF.

This clonotype was counted a few times. This rearrangement joins TRBV11-3 to TRBJ2-7; 12 positions agree with TRBD1. Germline CDR1 and CDR2: SGHNT and YENEEA. CDR3 length: 17 residues. V was pared by 5 bases and J by 0 bases, with 8 bases of the junction left unmatched. CDR3 nucleotide sequence: TGTGCCAGCAGCAGCCCGGGACAGGGGGCAAGCTCCTACGAGCAGTACGTC. Its protein product is CASSSPGQGASSYEQYV.

This clonotype has only a few counts. V is TRBV6-1 and J is TRBJ1-2; a possible D gene is TRBD1 (6 bases). The CDR3 length is 13 residues. Deletions cut 2 bases from V and 4 bases from J, with 8 bases between. Germline V gene lookup returns CDR1 MNHNS and CDR2 SASEGT. CDR3 in amino acids: CASSEPGVYGYTF. CDR3 nucleotide sequence: TGTGCCAGCAGTGAACCAGGGGTCTATGGCTACACCTTC.

This clonotype has at least ten counts. The chain carries TRBV19 and TRBJ2-6; TRBD1 matches 7 bases. CDR3 length: 15 amino acids. J gave up 0 bases and V 5 bases, and 1 base lay outside the gene matches. Looked up from germline, CDR1 is LNHDA and CDR2 is SQIVND (reference sequence). CDR3 loop: CASSWTGSGANVLTF. CDR3 nucleotide sequence: TGTGCCAGTAGTTGGACAGGCTCTGGGGCCAACGTCCTGACTTTC.

V gene TRBV6-5 combines with J gene TRBJ2-2, with D maybe TRBD2 (5 bases). The CDR3 extends over 16 amino acids. Trimming stripped 4 bases from V and 0 bases from J, with 12 bases between. Looked up from germline, CDR1 is MNHEY and CDR2 is SVGAGI. Here the CDR3 DNA reads TGTGCCAGCAGTTCTCCTAGCAGATCGAACACCGGGGAGCTGTTTTTT. Protein product: CASSSPSRSNTGELFF.

The genes are TRBV29-1 and TRBJ1-2; the match to TRBD1 covers 7 bases. CDR1 SQVTM and CDR2 ANQGSEA come from the germline V gene. With 4 bases clipped from V and 5 bases from J, the junction kept 7 bases outside the gene matches. CDR3 length: 13 amino acids. The CDR3 loop reads CSVAGTELYGYTF. CDR3 DNA: TGCAGCGTTGCCGGGACAGAGCTATATGGCTACACCTTC.

This clonotype was recorded many times. The rearrangement links TRBV7-2 to TRBJ1-5; D perhaps matches TRBD1 (6 bases). Germline CDR1 and CDR2: SGHTA and FQGNSA. Trimming left V 5 bases short and J 2 bases short, with 22 bases between. The CDR3 consists of 18 residues. This CDR3 reads CASSPDWIQGNGNQPQHF. The CDR3 region has the DNA TGTGCCAGCAGCCCGGACTGGATACAGGGTAACGGCAATCAGCCCCAGCATTTT.

This clonotype has more than one count but fewer than ten. The chain links TRBV9 to TRBJ2-1; 7 bases are a match to TRBD1. The CDR3 extends over 14 amino acids. The trim removed 3 bases at V and 5 bases at J, leaving 5 bases unmatched. CDR1 is SGDLS and CDR2 is YYNGEE in the germline V gene. The CDR3 loop reads CASSEEDRHNEQFF. As DNA, the CDR3 is TGTGCCAGCAGCGAGGAGGACAGGCACAATGAGCAGTTCTTC.

V and J are TRBV4-1 and TRBJ1-5, with a possible D match to TRBD1 (5 bases). The CDR3 runs to 15 residues. Germline CDR1 and CDR2: MGHRA and YSYEKL. The V end was cut by 1 base, the J end by 0 bases, with 7 bases between. CDR3: CASSQVDSSNQPQHF. The CDR3 DNA sequence: TGCGCCAGCAGCCAAGTAGACAGTAGCAATCAGCCCCAGCATTTT.

The chain uses TRBV5-1 and TRBJ2-2, with 13 bases that match TRBD2. The CDR3 runs 18 residues. Looked up from germline, CDR1 is SGHRS and CDR2 is YFSETQ. V trimming: 6 bases; J trimming: 7 bases; junction bases outside the gene matches: 15. The DNA of the CDR3 is TGCGCCAGCACCGCCCCGACTAGCGGGGGGCTACACATCGGGGAGCTGTTTTTT. The encoded protein is CASTAPTSGGLHIGELFF.

This clonotype was picked up many times. The chain recombines TRBV7-9 with TRBJ2-1; D uncertain. This CDR3 has 13 amino acids. Germline CDR1 and CDR2: SEHNR and FQNEAQ (reference sequence). V lost 4 bases, J lost 4 bases, and 8 bases lay in between. The CDR3 DNA is TGTGCCAGCAGCTCTGCCCTTTACAATGAGCAGTTCTTC. Amino acids: CASSSALYNEQFF. The full variable domain, completed using reference TRBV7-9 and TRBJ2-1, is DTGVSQNPRHKITKRGQNVTFRCDPISEHNRLYWYRQTLGQGPEFLTYFQNEAQLEKSRLLSDRFSAERPKGSFSTLEIQRTEQGDSAMYLCASSSALYNEQFFGPGTRLTVL.

This clonotype was observed a handful of times. CDR3 coding DNA: TGTGCCAGCAGCCGTACAGGGATCTACTCTGGAAACACCATATATTTT. Translated: CASSRTGIYSGNTIYF. V and J are TRBV3-1 and TRBJ1-3; D might be TRBD1 (6 bases). This CDR3 comprises 16 residues. V was trimmed by 4 bases and J by 0 bases, leaving 13 bases between them. Germline values: CDR1 LGHDT, CDR2 YNNKEL (reference sequence).

The chain combines TRBV4-1 with TRBJ2-3; tentatively, D is TRBD2 (5 bases). CDR1 is MGHRA, CDR2 YSYEKL, per germline. The CDR3 totals 16 residues. Between the trimmed V and J ends, which lost 4 bases and 2 bases, there was a span of 16 bases. The CDR3 loop is CASSLPQSGPTDTQYF. The CDR3 DNA follows: TGCGCCAGCAGCCTCCCCCAGAGCGGCCCCACAGATACGCAGTATTTT.

This clonotype was observed a few times. This chain connects TRBV12-3 or TRBV12-4 to TRBJ2-7; 7 bases align to TRBD1. The J segment lost 4 bases and the V segment lost 1 base, leaving 4 bases of the junction unmatched. The CDR3 runs 14 residues. CDR3 nucleotide sequence: TGTGCCAGCAGTTTAGTAGGGGGCCGATACGAGCAGTACTTC. As protein: CASSLVGGRYEQYF.

V usage is TRBV6-1 and J usage is TRBJ1-6, with 9 bases matching TRBD1. Unmatched junction bases numbered 7, after V lost 2 bases and J lost 5 bases. Per germline, CDR1 MNHNS and CDR2 SASEGT. This CDR3 spans 17 amino acids. CDR3 region: CASSERDRDRHNSPLHF. For the CDR3, the DNA is TGTGCCAGCAGTGAAAGGGACAGGGACAGACATAATTCACCCCTCCACTTT.

This clonotype was seen a single time. The rearrangement links TRBV25-1 to TRBJ2-3, with 7 bases fitting TRBD2. The CDR3 has 17 amino acids. The germline CDR1 and CDR2 sequences are MGHDK and SYGVNS. V trimming: 3 bases; J trimming: 3 bases; junction bases outside the gene matches: 12. The CDR3 DNA reads as TGTGCCAGCAGTGACGGGATGGGGAGCGGGAAAACAGATACGCAGTATTTT. This sequence encodes CASSDGMGSGKTDTQYF.

In this sample, this clonotype turned up a few times. J is TRBJ2-5 and V is TRBV27; D unresolved. The germline gives CDR1 MNHEY, CDR2 SMNVEV (reference sequence). The CDR3 is 13 residues long. V dropped 3 bases and J dropped 2 bases, with 7 bases sitting between them. CDR3 in amino acids: CASSFLGQETQYF. The CDR3 DNA reads TGTGCCAGCAGTTTTCTAGGACAAGAGACCCAGTACTTC.

This clonotype was detected only a few times. The chain uses TRBV6-5 and TRBJ1-6; D perhaps matches TRBD1 (6 bases). Trimming took 0 bases from V and 10 from J, leaving 13 bases between them. Germline V gene lookup returns CDR1 MNHEY and CDR2 SVGAGI. The CDR3 loop spans 15 amino acids. The CDR3 DNA reads TGTGCCAGCAGTTACTCACTCAGGGGTCAATCACCCCTCCACTTT. It specifies CASSYSLRGQSPLHF.

This clonotype was detected a few times. The V call is TRBV6-1, the J call TRBJ1-5; TRBD1 agrees at 7 bases. Germline loops: CDR1 MNHNS, CDR2 SASEGT. V shed 3 bases and J 0 bases; nucleotides not matched to a gene: 14. CDR3 length: 19 amino acids. CDR3 protein: CASSEELPGQTYSNQPQHF. CDR3 sequence (DNA): TGTGCCAGCAGTGAGGAGTTACCGGGACAGACTTATAGCAATCAGCCCCAGCATTTT.

This clonotype has only a few counts. The chain joins TRBV10-3 to TRBJ1-5; D ambiguous. V was pared by 0 bases and J by 1 base, with 10 bases between. This CDR3 region has 16 residues. Germline V gives CDR1 ENHRY, CDR2 SYGVKD. The CDR3 loop is CAISESTAASNQPQHF. CDR3 DNA sequence: TGTGCCATCAGTGAGTCGACGGCCGCAAGCAATCAGCCCCAGCATTTT.